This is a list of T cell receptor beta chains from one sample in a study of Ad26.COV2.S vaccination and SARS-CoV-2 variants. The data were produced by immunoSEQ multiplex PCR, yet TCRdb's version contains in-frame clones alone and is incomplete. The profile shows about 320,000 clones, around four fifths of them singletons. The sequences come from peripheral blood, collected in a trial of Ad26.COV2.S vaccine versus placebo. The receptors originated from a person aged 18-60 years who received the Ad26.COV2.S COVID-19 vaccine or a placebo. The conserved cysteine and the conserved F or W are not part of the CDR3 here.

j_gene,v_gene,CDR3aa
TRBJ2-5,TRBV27,ASSLRGLAGAQTQY
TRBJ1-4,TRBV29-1,SVQGQGATNEKLF
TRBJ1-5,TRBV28,ASTIASGTGGIQPQH
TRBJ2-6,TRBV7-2,ASSLGGSGANVLT
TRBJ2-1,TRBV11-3,ASSSLSGVNSYNEQF
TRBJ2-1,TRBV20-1,SASLRQYNEQF
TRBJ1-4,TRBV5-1,ASSLEYSFNEKLF
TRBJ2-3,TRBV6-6,ASRLAGATDTQY
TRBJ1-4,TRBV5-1,ASSPRVRTNEKLF
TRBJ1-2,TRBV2,ASSGESYGYT
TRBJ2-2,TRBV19,ASSRDRASNTGELF
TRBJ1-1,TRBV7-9,ASSYRDWGTEAF
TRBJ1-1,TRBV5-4,ASSSRGLTEAF
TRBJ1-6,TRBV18,ASSPRQSNSPLH
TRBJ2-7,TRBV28,ASSPPGQVGEY
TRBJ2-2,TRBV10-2,ASRVAGTNTGELF
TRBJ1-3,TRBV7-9,ASSDRGVDSGNTIY
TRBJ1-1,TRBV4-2,ASSQKWAENTEAF
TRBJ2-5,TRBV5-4,ASTRGGQETQY
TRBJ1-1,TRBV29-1,SVEDRLGGVGTEAF
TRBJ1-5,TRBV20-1,SASGGRGNNQPQH
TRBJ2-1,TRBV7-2,ASSLVGTGNNEQF
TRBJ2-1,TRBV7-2,ASSSVVTSGPNNEQF
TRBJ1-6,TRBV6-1,ASSERSYAGNSPLH
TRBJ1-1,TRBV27,ASSLFPGGDTEAF
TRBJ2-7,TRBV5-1,ASSPYRDSYEQY
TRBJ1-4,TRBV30,AWSGNEKLF
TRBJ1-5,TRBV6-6,ASSPSYSSNQPQH
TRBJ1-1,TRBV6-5,ASKRLNTEAF
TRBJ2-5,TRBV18,ASSTGPYQETQY
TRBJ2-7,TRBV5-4,ASSFGRDASYEQY
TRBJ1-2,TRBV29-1,SVDGWDSNNGYT
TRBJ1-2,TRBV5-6,ASSPYRRVVGGYT
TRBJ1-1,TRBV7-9,ASTPGQLNTEAF
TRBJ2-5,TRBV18,ASSPPPGRETQY
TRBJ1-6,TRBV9,ASSVGIGGPSSYNSPLH
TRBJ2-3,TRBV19,ASTPGGDRYTDTQY
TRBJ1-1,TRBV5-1,ASYQQYMNTEAF
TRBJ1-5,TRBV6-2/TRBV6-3,ASSGGQGAVRRNQPQH
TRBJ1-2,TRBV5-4,ASSSDLYGYT
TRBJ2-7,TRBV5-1,ASSPDGGASYEQY
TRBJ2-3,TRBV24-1,ATNPGQGRTDTQY
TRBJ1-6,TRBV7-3,ASSATGSHNSPLH
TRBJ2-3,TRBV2,ASRIAPSTDTQY
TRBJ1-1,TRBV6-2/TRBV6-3,ASSLQVNTEAF
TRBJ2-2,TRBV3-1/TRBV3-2,ASSPRKGTSGGNTGELF
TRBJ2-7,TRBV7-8,ASSGTATYEQY
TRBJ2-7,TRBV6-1,ASSEALTAPYVEQY
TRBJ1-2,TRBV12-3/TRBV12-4,ASSLNGGQGL
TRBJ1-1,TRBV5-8,ASSLQGEGTEAF
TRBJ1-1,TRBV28,ASRYSRLNTEAF
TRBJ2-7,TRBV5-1,ASSFLGEQY
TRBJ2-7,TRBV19,ASSIGTGPYEQY
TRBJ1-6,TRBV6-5,ASSSYYNSPLH
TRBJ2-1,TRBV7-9,ASSLGPRDEQF
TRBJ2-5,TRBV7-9,ASSRFGTGEGETQY
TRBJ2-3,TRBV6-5,ASFRDWAGTDTQY
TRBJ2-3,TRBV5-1,ATATSGGTDTQY
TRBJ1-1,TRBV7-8,ASSLEGQGINTEAF
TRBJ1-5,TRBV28,ASRTGFFLGTKTNQPQH